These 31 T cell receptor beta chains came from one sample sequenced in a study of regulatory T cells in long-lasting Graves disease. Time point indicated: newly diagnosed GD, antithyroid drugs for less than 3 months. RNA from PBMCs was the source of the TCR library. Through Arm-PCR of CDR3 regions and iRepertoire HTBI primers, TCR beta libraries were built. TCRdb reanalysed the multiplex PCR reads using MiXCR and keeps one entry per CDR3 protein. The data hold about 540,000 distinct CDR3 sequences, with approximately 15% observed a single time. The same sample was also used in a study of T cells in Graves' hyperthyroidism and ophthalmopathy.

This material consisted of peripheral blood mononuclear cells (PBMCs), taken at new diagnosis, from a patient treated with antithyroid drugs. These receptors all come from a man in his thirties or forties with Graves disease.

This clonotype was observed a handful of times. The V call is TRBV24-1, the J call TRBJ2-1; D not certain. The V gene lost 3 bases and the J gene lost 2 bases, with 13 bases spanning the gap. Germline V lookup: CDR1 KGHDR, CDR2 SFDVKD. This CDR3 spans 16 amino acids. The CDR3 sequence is CATSDGYSNPYNEQFF. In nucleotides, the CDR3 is TGTGCCACCAGTGATGGTTACTCGAACCCCTACAATGAGCAGTTCTTC.

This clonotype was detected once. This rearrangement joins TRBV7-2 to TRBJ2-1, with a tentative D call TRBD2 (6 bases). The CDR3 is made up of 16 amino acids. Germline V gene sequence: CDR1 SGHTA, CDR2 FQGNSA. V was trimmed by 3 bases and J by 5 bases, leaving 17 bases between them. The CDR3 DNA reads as TGTGCCAGCAGCTTGGCCGGGACTCCATTACACAATGAGCAGTTCTTC. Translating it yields CASSLAGTPLHNEQFF.

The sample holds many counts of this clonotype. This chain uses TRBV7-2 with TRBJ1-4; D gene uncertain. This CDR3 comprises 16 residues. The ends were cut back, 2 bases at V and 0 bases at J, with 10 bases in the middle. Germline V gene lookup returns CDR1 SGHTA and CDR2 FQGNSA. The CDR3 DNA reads TGTGCCAGCAGCTTACGATCCGGGTCAACTAATGAAAAACTGTTTTTT. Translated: CASSLRSGSTNEKLFF.

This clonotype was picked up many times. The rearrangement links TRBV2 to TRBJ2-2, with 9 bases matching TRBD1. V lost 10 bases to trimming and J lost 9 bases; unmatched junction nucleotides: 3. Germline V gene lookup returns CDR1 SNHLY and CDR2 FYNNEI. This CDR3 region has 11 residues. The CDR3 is CANRGPRELFF. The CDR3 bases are TGTGCCAACAGGGGGCCGAGGGAGCTGTTTTTT.

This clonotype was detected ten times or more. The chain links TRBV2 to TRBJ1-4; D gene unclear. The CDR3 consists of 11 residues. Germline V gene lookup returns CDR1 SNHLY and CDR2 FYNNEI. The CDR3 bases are TGTGCTATCTCAACTAATGAAAAACTGTTTTTT. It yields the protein CAISTNEKLFF.

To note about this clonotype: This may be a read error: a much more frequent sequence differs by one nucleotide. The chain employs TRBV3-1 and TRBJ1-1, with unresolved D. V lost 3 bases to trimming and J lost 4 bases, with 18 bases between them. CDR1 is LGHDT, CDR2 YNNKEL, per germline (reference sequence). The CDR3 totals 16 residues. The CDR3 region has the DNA TGTGCCAGCAGCCACTACGGCACTGGGAGCCCCACTGAAGCTTTCTTT. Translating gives CASSHYGTGSPTEAFF.

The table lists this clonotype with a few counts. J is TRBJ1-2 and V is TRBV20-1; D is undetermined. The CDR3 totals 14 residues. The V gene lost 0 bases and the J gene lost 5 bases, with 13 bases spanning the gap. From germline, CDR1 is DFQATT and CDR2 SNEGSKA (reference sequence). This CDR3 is CSARDLPGYYGYTF. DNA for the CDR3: TGCAGTGCTAGAGATCTCCCTGGATATTATGGCTACACCTTC.

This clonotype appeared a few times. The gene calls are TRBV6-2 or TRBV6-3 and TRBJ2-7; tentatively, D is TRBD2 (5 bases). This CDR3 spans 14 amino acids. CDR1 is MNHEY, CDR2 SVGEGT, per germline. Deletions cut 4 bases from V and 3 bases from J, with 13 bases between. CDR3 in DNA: TGTGCCAGCAGTTTCTCAGGACTCTGCTACGAGCAGTACTTC. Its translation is CASSFSGLCYEQYF.

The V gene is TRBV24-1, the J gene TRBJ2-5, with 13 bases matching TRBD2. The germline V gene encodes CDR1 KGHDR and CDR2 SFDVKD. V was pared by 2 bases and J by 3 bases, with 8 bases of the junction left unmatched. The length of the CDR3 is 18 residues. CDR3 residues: CATSDSKGLAGFKETQYF. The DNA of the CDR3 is TGTGCCACCAGTGATTCCAAGGGACTAGCGGGATTTAAAGAGACCCAGTACTTC.

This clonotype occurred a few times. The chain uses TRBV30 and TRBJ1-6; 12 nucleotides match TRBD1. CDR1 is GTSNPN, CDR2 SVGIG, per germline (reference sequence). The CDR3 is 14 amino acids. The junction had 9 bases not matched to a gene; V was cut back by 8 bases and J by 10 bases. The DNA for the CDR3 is TGTGCCGTAAACCGGGACAGGGGGCGGTCACCCCTCCACTTT. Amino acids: CAVNRDRGRSPLHF.

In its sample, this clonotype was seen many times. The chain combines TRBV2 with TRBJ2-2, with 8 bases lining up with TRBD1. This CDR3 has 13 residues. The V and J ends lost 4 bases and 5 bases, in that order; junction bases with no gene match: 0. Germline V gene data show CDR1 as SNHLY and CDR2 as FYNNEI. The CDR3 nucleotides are TGTGCCAGCAGTGGGACAGGGACCGGGGAGCTGTTTTTT. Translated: CASSGTGTGELFF.

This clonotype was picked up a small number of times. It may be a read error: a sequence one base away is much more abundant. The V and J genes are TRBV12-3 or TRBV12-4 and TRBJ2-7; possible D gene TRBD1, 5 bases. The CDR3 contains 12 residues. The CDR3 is CTSSYQGYEQYF. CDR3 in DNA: TGTACCAGCAGTTATCAGGGCTACGAGCAGTACTTC.

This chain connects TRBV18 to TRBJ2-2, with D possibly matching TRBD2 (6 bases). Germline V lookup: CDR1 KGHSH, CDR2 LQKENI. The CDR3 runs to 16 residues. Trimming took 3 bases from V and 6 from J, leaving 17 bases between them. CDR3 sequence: CASSPILALPPGELFF. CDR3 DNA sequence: TGTGCCAGCTCACCGATTCTAGCGCTCCCGCCCGGGGAGCTGTTTTTT.

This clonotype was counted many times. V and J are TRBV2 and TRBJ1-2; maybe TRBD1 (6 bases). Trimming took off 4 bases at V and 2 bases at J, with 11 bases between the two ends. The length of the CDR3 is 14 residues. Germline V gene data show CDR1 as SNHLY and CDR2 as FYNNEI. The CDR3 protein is CASSAGAGNYGYTF. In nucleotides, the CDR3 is TGTGCCAGCAGTGCGGGGGCTGGAAACTATGGCTACACCTTC. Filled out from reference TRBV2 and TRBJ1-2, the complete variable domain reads EPEVTQTPSHQVTQMGQEVILRCVPISNHLYFYWYRQILGQKVEFLVSFYNNEISEKSEIFDDQFSVERPDGSNFTLKIRSTKLEDSAMYFCASSAGAGNYGYTFGSGTRLTVV.

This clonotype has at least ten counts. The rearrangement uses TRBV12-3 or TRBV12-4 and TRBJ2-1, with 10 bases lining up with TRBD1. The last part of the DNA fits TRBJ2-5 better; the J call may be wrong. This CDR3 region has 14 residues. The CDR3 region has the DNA TGTGCCAGCAGCCCAGACAGGGGGCTGGAGACCCAGTACTTC. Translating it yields CASSPDRGLETQYF.

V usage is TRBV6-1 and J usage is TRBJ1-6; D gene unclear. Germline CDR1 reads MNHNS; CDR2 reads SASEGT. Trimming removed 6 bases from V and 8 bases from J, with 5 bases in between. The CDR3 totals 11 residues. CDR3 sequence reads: CASSHDSPLHF. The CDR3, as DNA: TGTGCCAGCAGCCACGATTCACCCCTCCACTTT.

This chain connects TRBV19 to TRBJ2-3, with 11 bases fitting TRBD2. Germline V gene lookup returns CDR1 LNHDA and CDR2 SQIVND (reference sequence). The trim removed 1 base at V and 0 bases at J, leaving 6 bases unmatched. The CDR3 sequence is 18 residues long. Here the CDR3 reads CASSIALAGGPSTDTQYF. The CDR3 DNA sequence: TGTGCCAGTAGTATAGCGTTAGCGGGAGGGCCTAGCACAGATACGCAGTATTTT.

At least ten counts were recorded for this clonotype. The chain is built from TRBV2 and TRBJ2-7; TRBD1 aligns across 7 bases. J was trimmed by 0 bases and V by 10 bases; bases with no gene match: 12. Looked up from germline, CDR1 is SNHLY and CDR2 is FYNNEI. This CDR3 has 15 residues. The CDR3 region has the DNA TGTGCCATCGACAGGGAACGGCTCAGCTCCTACGAGCAGTACTTC. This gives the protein CAIDRERLSSYEQYF.

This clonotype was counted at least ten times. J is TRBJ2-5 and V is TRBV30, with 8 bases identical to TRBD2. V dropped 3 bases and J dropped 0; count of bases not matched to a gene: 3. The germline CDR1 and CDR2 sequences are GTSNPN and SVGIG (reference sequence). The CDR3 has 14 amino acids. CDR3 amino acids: CAWSRLANQETQYF. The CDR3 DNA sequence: TGTGCCTGGAGCCGACTAGCGAACCAAGAGACCCAGTACTTC. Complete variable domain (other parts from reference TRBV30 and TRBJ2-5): SQTIHQWPATLVQPVGSPLSLECTVEGTSNPNLYWYRQAAGRGLQLLFYSVGIGQISSEVPQNLSASRPQDRQFILSSKKLLLSDSGFYLCAWSRLANQETQYFGPGTRLLVL.

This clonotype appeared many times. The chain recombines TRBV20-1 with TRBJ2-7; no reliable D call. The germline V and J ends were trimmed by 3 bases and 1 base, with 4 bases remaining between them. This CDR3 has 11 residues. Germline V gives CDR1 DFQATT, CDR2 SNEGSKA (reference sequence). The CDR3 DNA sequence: TGCAGTGCTAGGTTATCCTACGAGCAGTACTTC. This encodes CSARLSYEQYF.

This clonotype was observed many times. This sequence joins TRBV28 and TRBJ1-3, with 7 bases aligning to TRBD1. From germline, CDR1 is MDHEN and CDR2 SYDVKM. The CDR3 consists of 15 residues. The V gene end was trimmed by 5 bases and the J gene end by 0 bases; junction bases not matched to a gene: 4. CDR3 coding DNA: TGTGCCAGCAGTCTGACAGGGAACTCTGGAAACACCATATATTTT. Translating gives CASSLTGNSGNTIYF.

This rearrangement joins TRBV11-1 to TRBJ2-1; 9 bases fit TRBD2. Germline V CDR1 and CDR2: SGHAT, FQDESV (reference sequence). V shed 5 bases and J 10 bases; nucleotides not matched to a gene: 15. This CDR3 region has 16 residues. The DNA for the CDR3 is TGTGCCAGCAGCCTTATGCTAGCGGGACGACACGACGAGCAGTTCTTC. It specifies CASSLMLAGRHDEQFF. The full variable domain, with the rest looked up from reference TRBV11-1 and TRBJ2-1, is EAEVAQSPRYKITEKSQAVAFWCDPISGHATLYWYRQILGQGPELLVQFQDESVVDDSQLPKDRFSAERLKGVDSTLKIQPAELGDSAMYLCASSLMLAGRHDEQFFGPGTRLTVL.

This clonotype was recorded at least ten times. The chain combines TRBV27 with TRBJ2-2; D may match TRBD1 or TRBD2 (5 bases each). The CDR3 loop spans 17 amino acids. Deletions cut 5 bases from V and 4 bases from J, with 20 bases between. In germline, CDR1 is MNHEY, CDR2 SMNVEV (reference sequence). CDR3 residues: CASSPGARYEATGELFF. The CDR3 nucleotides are TGTGCCAGCAGTCCCGGGGCCCGATATGAGGCCACCGGGGAGCTGTTTTTT.

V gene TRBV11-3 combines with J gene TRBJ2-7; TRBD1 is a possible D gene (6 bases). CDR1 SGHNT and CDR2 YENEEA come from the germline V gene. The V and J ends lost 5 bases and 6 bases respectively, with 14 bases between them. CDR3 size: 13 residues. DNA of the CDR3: TGTGCCAGCAGCCTACAGGGTAGCGCCGAGCAGTACTTC. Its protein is CASSLQGSAEQYF.

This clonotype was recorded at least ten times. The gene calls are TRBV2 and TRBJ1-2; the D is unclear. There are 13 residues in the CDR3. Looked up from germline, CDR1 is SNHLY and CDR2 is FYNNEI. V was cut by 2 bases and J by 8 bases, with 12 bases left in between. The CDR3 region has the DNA TGTGCCAGCAGTGAAAAGGGCTTTCTAGGCTACACCTTC. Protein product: CASSEKGFLGYTF.

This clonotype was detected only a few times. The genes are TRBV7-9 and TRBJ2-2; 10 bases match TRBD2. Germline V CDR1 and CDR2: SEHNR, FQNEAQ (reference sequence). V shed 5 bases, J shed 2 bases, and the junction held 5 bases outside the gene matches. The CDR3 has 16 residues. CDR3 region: CASSTSSGSNTGELFF. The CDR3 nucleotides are TGTGCCAGCAGCACCTCTAGCGGGAGTAACACCGGGGAGCTGTTTTTT.

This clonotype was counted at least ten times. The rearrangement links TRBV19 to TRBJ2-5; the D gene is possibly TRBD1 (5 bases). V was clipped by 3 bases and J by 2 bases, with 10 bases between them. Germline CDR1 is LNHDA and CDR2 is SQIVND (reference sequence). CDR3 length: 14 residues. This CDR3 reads CASSMTAYQETQYF. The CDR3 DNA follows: TGTGCCAGTAGTATGACAGCGTATCAAGAGACCCAGTACTTC.

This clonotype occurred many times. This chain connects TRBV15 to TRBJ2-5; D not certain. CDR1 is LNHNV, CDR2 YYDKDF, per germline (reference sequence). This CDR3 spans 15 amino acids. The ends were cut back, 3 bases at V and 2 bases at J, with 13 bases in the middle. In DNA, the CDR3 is TGTGCCACCAGCAGTTGGAGTGAAGGACAAGAGACCCAGTACTTC. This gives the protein CATSSWSEGQETQYF.

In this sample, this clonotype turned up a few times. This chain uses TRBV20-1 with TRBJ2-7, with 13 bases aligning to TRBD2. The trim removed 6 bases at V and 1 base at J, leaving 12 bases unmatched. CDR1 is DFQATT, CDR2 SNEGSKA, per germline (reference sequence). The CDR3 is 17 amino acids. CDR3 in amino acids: CSADGLAGVMGSYEQYF. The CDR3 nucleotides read TGCAGTGCCGACGGACTAGCGGGAGTAATGGGTTCCTACGAGCAGTACTTC.

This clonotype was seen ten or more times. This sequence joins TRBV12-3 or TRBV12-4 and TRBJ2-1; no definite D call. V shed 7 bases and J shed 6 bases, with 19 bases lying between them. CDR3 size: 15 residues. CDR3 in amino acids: CASIPTRIGRNEQFF. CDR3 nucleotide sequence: TGTGCCAGCATCCCTACGCGGATTGGGCGCAATGAGCAGTTCTTC.

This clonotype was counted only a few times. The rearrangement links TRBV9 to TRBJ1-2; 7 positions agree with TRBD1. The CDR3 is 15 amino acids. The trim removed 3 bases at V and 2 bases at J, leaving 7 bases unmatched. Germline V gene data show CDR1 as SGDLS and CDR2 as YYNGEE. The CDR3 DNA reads TGTGCCAGCAGCGAAGCCGTGACAGGGAACTATGGCTACACCTTC. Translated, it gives CASSEAVTGNYGYTF.